The sequence of this T cell receptor (beta chain) was determined in a study of shared clonotypes between healthy human individuals. Background on the study: A donor's plate count was three for CD4 naive and three for CD4 memory; CD8 naive had two and CD8 memory one. Findings of the study overall: Among non-shared clonotypes, generation probabilities were lower than among those shared by all four donors. There were few donors, and this limited the genetic and exposure-history diversity represented.

As concerns this clone: Its antigen is currently unknown.

Naive CD8 populations comprised CD45RO-negative cells positively selected for CCR7, excluding terminally differentiated effector memory CD45RA+ cells. Caucasian adults living in Nashville, Tennessee, provided all samples. CDR1 and CDR2 (germline): MDHEN, SYDVKM. V was trimmed by 8 bases and J by 1 base, leaving 8 bases between them. The CDR3 length is 12 residues. Sequenced by immunoSEQ multiplex PCR; TCRdb stores in-frame clones only, minus some. The sample gives about 1,900,000 clones, about 95% of which show up once; 1% to 1.5% is in the top ten. This clonotype was sampled from a young man in good health. Sequenced: naive CD8+ T cells sorted from blood. This sequence joins TRBV28 and TRBJ1-1; D gene ambiguous. CDR3 coding DNA: TGTGCCAGCTGGGGATCGAACACTGAAGCTTTCTTT. This codes for CASWGSNTEAFF.